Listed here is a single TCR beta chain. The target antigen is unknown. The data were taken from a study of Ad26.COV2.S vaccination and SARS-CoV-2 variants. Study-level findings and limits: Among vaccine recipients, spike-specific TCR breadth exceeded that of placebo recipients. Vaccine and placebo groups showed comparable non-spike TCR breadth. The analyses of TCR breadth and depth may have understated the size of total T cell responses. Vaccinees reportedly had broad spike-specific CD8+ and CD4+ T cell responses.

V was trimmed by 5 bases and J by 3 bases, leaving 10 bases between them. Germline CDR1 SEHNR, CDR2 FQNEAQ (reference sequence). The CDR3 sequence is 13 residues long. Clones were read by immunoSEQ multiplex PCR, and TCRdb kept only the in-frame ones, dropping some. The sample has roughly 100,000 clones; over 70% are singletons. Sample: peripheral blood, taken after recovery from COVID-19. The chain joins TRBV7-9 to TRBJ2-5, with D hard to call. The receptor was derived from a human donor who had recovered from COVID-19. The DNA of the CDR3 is TGTGCCAGCAGCCCGGACGGCGAAGAGACCCAGTACTTC. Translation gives CASSPDGEETQYF.